These 23 T cell receptor beta chains came from one sample sequenced in a study of blood T cell repertoires in COVID-19. Profiled with immunoSEQ multiplex PCR; TCRdb holds only in-frame clones, not every one. The table records some 270,000 clones, 85% to 90% of them present only once. Specimen: PBMCs or T cells enriched from blood (not recorded which). The receptors come from a woman aged 30 to 39 with acute COVID-19.

The CDR3 here is CASSVQGAGELFF. DNA of the CDR3: TGCGCCAGCAGTGTACAGGGGGCCGGGGAGCTGTTTTTT. The chain employs TRBV10-1 and TRBJ2-2; 8 nucleotides align to TRBD1. The V gene end was trimmed by 4 bases and the J gene end by 6 bases; junction bases not matched to a gene: 1. This CDR3 region has 13 residues. The germline gives CDR1 WNHNN, CDR2 SYGVQD (reference sequence).

V gene TRBV4-2 combines with J gene TRBJ1-3; D gene uncertain. V dropped 1 base and J dropped 3 bases, with 16 bases sitting between them. Germline V gene sequence: CDR1 LGHNA, CDR2 YNFKEQ. This CDR3 is built from 17 residues. CDR3 region: CASSQGFGLSVGNTIYF. The DNA for the CDR3 is TGTGCCAGCAGCCAAGGGTTTGGGCTCTCCGTTGGAAACACCATATATTTT.

This chain joins TRBV3-1 (or the pseudogene TRBV3-2) and TRBJ1-1, with unresolved D. The CDR3 sequence is 15 residues long. V was cut by 5 bases and J by 1 base, with 14 bases left in between. Germline V CDR1 and CDR2: LGHDT, YNNKEL (reference sequence). Here the CDR3 DNA reads TGTGCCAGCAGCGATTCGGGTGGTGGGAACACTGAAGCTTTCTTT. As protein: CASSDSGGGNTEAFF.

The rearrangement joins TRBV4-1 to TRBJ1-3, with TRBD1 identical over 7 bases. In germline, CDR1 is MGHRA, CDR2 YSYEKL. J was trimmed by 4 bases and V by 1 base; bases with no gene match: 4. This CDR3 is built from 15 residues. The CDR3 protein is CASSQAGTAGNTIYF. In nucleotides, the CDR3 is TGCGCCAGCAGCCAAGCGGGGACAGCCGGAAACACCATATATTTT.

The V call is TRBV19, the J call TRBJ1-1; D call uncertain. This CDR3 contains 13 residues. Trimming removed 4 bases at V and 4 bases at J, with 10 bases between. From germline, CDR1 is LNHDA and CDR2 SQIVND (reference sequence). CDR3 protein: CASSNERFTEAFF. As DNA, the CDR3 is TGTGCCAGTAGTAACGAGAGATTCACTGAAGCTTTCTTT.

The chain links TRBV6-5 to TRBJ1-1; 8 nucleotides match TRBD1. The germline gives CDR1 MNHEY, CDR2 SVGAGI. The CDR3 has 15 amino acids. The V gene end was trimmed by 0 bases and the J gene end by 1 base; junction bases not matched to a gene: 1. This chain's CDR3 is CASSYSGTGNTEAFF. The CDR3 nucleotides read TGTGCCAGCAGTTACTCCGGGACAGGGAACACTGAAGCTTTCTTT.

This clone is a singleton in its sample. V gene TRBV7-8 combines with J gene TRBJ1-4, with D tentatively TRBD1 (6 bases). There are 15 residues in the CDR3. Trimming left V 1 base short and J 7 bases short, with 13 bases between. Germline V CDR1 and CDR2: SGHVS, FQNEAQ. The CDR3 region has the DNA TGTGCCAGCAGCTTAGGTGGGGGCGTGGGTGAAAAACTGTTTTTT. It codes for CASSLGGGVGEKLFF.

The gene calls are TRBV2 and TRBJ1-6; D not resolved. From germline, CDR1 is SNHLY and CDR2 FYNNEI. This CDR3 is 16 amino acids long. The germline V and J ends were trimmed by 2 bases and 5 bases, with 13 bases remaining between them. The CDR3 spells CASSEPNPLHNSPLHF. The CDR3 DNA reads TGTGCCAGCAGTGAACCGAACCCCCTACATAATTCACCCCTCCACTTT.

The chain has TRBV5-1 and TRBJ2-1; 10 nucleotides align to TRBD2. The CDR3 is made up of 15 amino acids. After removal of 2 bases from V and 8 bases from J, the junction contained 7 bases not matched to a gene. Per germline, CDR1 SGHRS and CDR2 YFSETQ. The CDR3: CASSFTSGTQDEQFF. The CDR3 DNA sequence: TGCGCCAGCAGCTTTACTAGCGGGACTCAGGATGAGCAGTTCTTC. Together with reference TRBV5-1 and TRBJ2-1, the CDR3 gives the full variable domain: KAGVTQTPRYLIKTRGQQVTLSCSPISGHRSVSWYQQTPGQGLQFLFEYFSETQRNKGNFPGRFSGRQFSNSRSEMNVSTLELGDSALYLCASSFTSGTQDEQFFGPGTRLTVL.

The chain has TRBV28 and TRBJ2-7, with D maybe TRBD1 (5 bases). Germline V gene data show CDR1 as MDHEN and CDR2 as SYDVKM. This CDR3 region has 14 residues. The V gene lost 8 bases and the J gene lost 4 bases, with 18 bases spanning the gap. CDR3 in DNA: TGTGCCAGCCAGCTACAGACAGAAACTTACGAGCAGTACTTC. It translates to CASQLQTETYEQYF. Filled out from reference TRBV28 and TRBJ2-7, the complete variable domain reads DVKVTQSSRYLVKRTGEKVFLECVQDMDHENMFWYRQDPGLGLRLIYFSYDVKMKEKGDIPEGYSVSREKKERFSLILESASTNQTSMYLCASQLQTETYEQYFGPGTRLTVT.

This clone is a singleton in its sample. The V and J genes are TRBV5-4 and TRBJ2-3, with D possibly matching TRBD1 (6 bases). This CDR3 comprises 14 residues. CDR1 SGHNT and CDR2 YYREEE come from the germline V gene (reference sequence). V lost 8 bases and J 2 bases, leaving 15 bases between the germline ends. CDR3 protein: CASTAGTFTDTQYF. In nucleotides, the CDR3 is TGTGCCAGTACTGCCGGGACATTCACAGATACGCAGTATTTT.

The rearrangement joins TRBV11-2 to TRBJ2-3, with 10 bases aligning to TRBD2. The V gene's germline CDR1 is SGHAT and CDR2 FQNNGV. V dropped 3 bases and J dropped 6; count of bases not matched to a gene: 6. The CDR3 is made up of 15 amino acids. The CDR3 is CASSFLAGVGDTQYF. The CDR3 nucleotides read TGTGCCAGCAGCTTTCTAGCGGGAGTTGGGGATACGCAGTATTTT.

The V gene is TRBV12-3 or TRBV12-4, the J gene TRBJ1-6; D remains ambiguous. V gave up 2 bases and J gave up 11 bases, with 10 bases separating them. The CDR3 runs 13 residues. As DNA, the CDR3 is TGTGCCAGCAGTTTACTTATCGGGACACCCCTCCACTTT. Its translation is CASSLLIGTPLHF.

The chain couples TRBV27 to TRBJ1-4, with a possible D match to TRBD1 (5 bases). With 7 bases removed from V and 1 base from J, the gap between germline ends came to 16 bases. The CDR3 runs to 16 residues. Looked up from germline, CDR1 is MNHEY and CDR2 is SMNVEV (reference sequence). CDR3 region: CASTVPGLVTNEKLFF. CDR3 bases: TGTGCCAGCACCGTCCCGGGACTAGTAACTAATGAAAAACTGTTTTTT.

The chain employs TRBV7-6 and TRBJ2-1, with unresolved D. Germline CDR1 is SGHVS and CDR2 is FNYEAQ. The CDR3 loop spans 15 amino acids. Deletions cut 1 base from V and 5 bases from J, with 12 bases between. The CDR3 loop is CASSLVAETNNEQFF. Here the CDR3 DNA reads TGTGCCAGCAGCTTAGTCGCGGAAACAAACAATGAGCAGTTCTTC.

The rearrangement joins TRBV19 to TRBJ2-1; 9 bases agree with TRBD2. The CDR3 is 15 residues long. The V gene's germline CDR1 is LNHDA and CDR2 SQIVND (reference sequence). Trimming took 3 bases from V and 6 from J; bases not matched to a gene: 6. The CDR3 region has the DNA TGTGCCAGTAGTATTACCCCGACTAGCGGCAATGAGCAGTTCTTC. Translated, it gives CASSITPTSGNEQFF.

The chain uses TRBV4-1 and TRBJ1-5, with 8 bases that match TRBD1. The CDR3 contains 16 residues. V shed 1 base and J 5 bases; nucleotides not matched to a gene: 7. Germline CDR1 reads MGHRA; CDR2 reads YSYEKL. As DNA, the CDR3 is TGCGCCAGCAGCCAAGTCGCGGGACAGGATTATCAGCCCCAGCATTTT. Translation gives CASSQVAGQDYQPQHF.

V usage is TRBV9 and J usage is TRBJ1-4, with D perhaps TRBD1 (5 bases). V gave up 3 bases and J gave up 7 bases, with 16 bases separating them. Germline V gene data show CDR1 as SGDLS and CDR2 as YYNGEE. The CDR3 is made up of 15 amino acids. The CDR3 region has the DNA TGTGCCAGCAGCGCCACCTTTGGGGGGGGTGAAAAACTGTTTTTT. Encoded protein: CASSATFGGGEKLFF. The entire variable domain, with the rest obtained from reference TRBV9 and TRBJ1-4, is as follows: DSGVTQTPKHLITATGQRVTLRCSPRSGDLSVYWYQQSLDQGLQFLIQYYNGEERAKGNILERFSAQQFPDLHSELNLSSLELGDSALYFCASSATFGGGEKLFFGSGTQLSVL.

This chain links TRBV6-5 with TRBJ1-2; 9 bases align to TRBD1. Per the germline V gene, CDR1 is MNHEY and CDR2 is SVGAGI. V trimming: 4 bases; J trimming: 6 bases; junction bases outside the gene matches: 9. The CDR3 sequence is 15 residues long. Written as DNA, the CDR3 is TGTGCCAGCAGTTCACCGGGACAGGGCAGAAATGGCTACACCTTC. Translated: CASSSPGQGRNGYTF.

V is TRBV15 and J is TRBJ2-3; 8 nucleotides agree with TRBD2. V was pared by 8 bases and J by 3 bases, with 10 bases of the junction left unmatched. CDR1 is LNHNV, CDR2 YYDKDF, per germline (reference sequence). This CDR3 has 15 amino acids. The CDR3 coding sequence is TGTGCCACCGCTGGTTCGGGAGGGGGGACAGATACGCAGTATTTT. Translating gives CATAGSGGGTDTQYF.

J is TRBJ2-1 and V is TRBV10-1, with TRBD2 matching over 9 bases. Unmatched junction bases numbered 9, after V lost 0 bases and J lost 15 bases. Germline CDR1 is WNHNN and CDR2 is SYGVQD (reference sequence). This CDR3 has 14 amino acids. The CDR3 region has the DNA TGCGCCAGCAGTGAGTCTGTTAGCGGGAGTGGTCTGTTCTTC. Its translation: CASSESVSGSGLFF.

This clone has just one count. This chain joins TRBV28 and TRBJ1-2; 10 bases map to TRBD1. The J segment lost 4 bases and the V segment lost 4 bases, leaving 12 bases of the junction unmatched. The CDR3 has 17 amino acids. Germline CDR1 is MDHEN and CDR2 is SYDVKM. CDR3 in DNA: TGTGCCAGCAGTTCAGACAGGGGGCGGCCGCCTCCCTATGGCTACACCTTC. Protein: CASSSDRGRPPPYGYTF.

As DNA, the CDR3 is TGTGCCAGTAGGGTGAGCGGGGAAGAGACCCAGTACTTC. This sequence encodes CASRVSGEETQYF. This sequence joins TRBV19 and TRBJ2-5, with TRBD2 matching 7 bases. In germline, CDR1 is LNHDA, CDR2 SQIVND (reference sequence). CDR3 size: 13 residues. Unmatched junction bases numbered 4, after V lost 6 bases and J lost 3 bases.